This is a list of T cell receptor beta chains from one sample in a study of blood T cell repertoires in COVID-19. This table comes from immunoSEQ multiplex PCR, and its TCRdb copy is limited to in-frame clones, with some not included. This table holds about 52,000 clones, over 75% found once. The sample consisted of peripheral blood. All receptors come from a human donor in a cohort sampled during active COVID-19. CDR3s include the opening cysteine and the closing phenylalanine or tryptophan. A D gene is named only where the DNA matches it firmly. The listing skips clone size in some rows; elsewhere it reads once, few, many or a size class.

14,TRBV19,.,TRBJ1-3,.,TGTGCCAGTCACTATCGGGGGTCCGGAAACACCATATATTTT,CASHYRGSGNTIYF
14,TRBV14,TRBD2,TRBJ2-1,once,TGTGCCAGCAGCCACCTTAGCGGGAGACAGGAGCAGTTCTTC,CASSHLSGRQEQFF
15,TRBV5-1,TRBD1,TRBJ1-1,.,TGCGCCAGCAGCGGAACCGGGACAGGGGTTACTGAAGCTTTCTTT,CASSGTGTGVTEAFF
17,TRBV28,TRBD2,TRBJ2-7,.,TGTGCCAGCAGTTCCCCTAAACTAGCGGGAGGGATGGCGCAGCAGTACTTC,CASSSPKLAGGMAQQYF
16,TRBV19,TRBD2,TRBJ2-1,.,TGTGCCAGTAGGGGACTAGCGGGAGGCACAACCAGTGAGCAGTTCTTC,CASRGLAGGTTSEQFF
16,TRBV19,TRBD1,TRBJ2-1,.,TGTGCCAGTAGTACTACCACAGGGGGCCTTTTCAATGAGCAGTTCTTC,CASSTTTGGLFNEQFF
14,TRBV9,.,TRBJ2-4,.,TGTGCCAGCAGCGTGCGGGACGGAAAGAACATTCAGTACTTC,CASSVRDGKNIQYF
13,TRBV6-5,.,TRBJ1-4,.,TGTGCCAGCAGTATAGGGGCGGGGGAAAAACTGTTTTTT,CASSIGAGEKLFF
15,TRBV5-8,.,TRBJ1-2,.,TGTGCCAGCAGCTCGGGGGTCGGGGCACGCTATGGCTACACCTTC,CASSSGVGARYGYTF
17,TRBV5-4,TRBD2,TRBJ2-6,.,TGTGCCAGCAGCCCCGCGGCGGGAGCTCCTGGGGCCAACGTCCTGACTTTC,CASSPAAGAPGANVLTF
13,TRBV11-2,.,TRBJ1-1,.,TGTGCCAGCAGCTTCCGGAGGAACACTGAAGCTTTCTTT,CASSFRRNTEAFF
14,TRBV28,.,TRBJ2-2,.,TGTGCCAGCAGGACCACAGGATACACCGGGGAGCTGTTTTTT,CASRTTGYTGELFF
13,TRBV7-2,.,TRBJ2-5,.,TGTGCCAGCAGCTTAGCAGCACAAGAGACCCAGTACTTC,CASSLAAQETQYF
15,TRBV20-1,TRBD1,TRBJ2-5,.,TGCAGTGCAAGTACCCGGGACCACCAAACAGGGGCCCAGTACTTC,CSASTRDHQTGAQYF
13,TRBV7-9,.,TRBJ2-7,.,TGTGCCAGCAGCTCATGGAGAGGGTACGAGCAGTACTTC,CASSSWRGYEQYF
14,TRBV5-8,.,TRBJ1-4,.,TGTGCCAGCAGCTTGGGGGGCGCAAATGAAAAACTGTTTTTT,CASSLGGANEKLFF
15,TRBV3-1/TRBV3-2,TRBD2,TRBJ2-7,.,TGTGCCAGCAGCCCTCTAGCGGGAGGTGTAAACGAGCAGTACTTC,CASSPLAGGVNEQYF
14,TRBV5-4,TRBD2,TRBJ2-7,.,TGTGCCAGCAGCTCCGGGACTACCCCCAACGAGCAGTACTTC,CASSSGTTPNEQYF
14,TRBV25-1,.,TRBJ2-5,once,TGTGCCAGCAGTGGCATACCGGGGTGGGAGACCCAGTACTTC,CASSGIPGWETQYF
14,TRBV6-5,TRBD1,TRBJ2-7,.,TGTGCCACCTGGCGGGGACAGGCCCCCCACGAGCAGTACTTC,CATWRGQAPHEQYF
13,TRBV19,.,TRBJ1-1,.,TGTGCCAGTAGTGACCAGGGGATCACTGAAGCTTTCTTT,CASSDQGITEAFF
16,TRBV5-4,TRBD1,TRBJ1-4,once,TGTGCCAGCAGCGTAACCACAGGGGCCCTTAATGAAAAACTGTTTTTT,CASSVTTGALNEKLFF
14,TRBV28,.,TRBJ2-2,.,TGTGCCAGCAGTTTATATAGTATCACCGGGGAGCTGTTTTTT,CASSLYSITGELFF
13,TRBV2,.,TRBJ1-3,.,TGTGCCAGCAGTGACTCCTTCGGAAACACCATATATTTT,CASSDSFGNTIYF
12,TRBV21-1,.,TRBJ1-2,.,TGTGCCAATAAGGGACAGAACTATGGCTACACCTTC,CANKGQNYGYTF
14,TRBV2,.,TRBJ1-2,.,TGTGCCAGCAGTACCGTTCGGTCGAACTATGGCTACACCTTC,CASSTVRSNYGYTF
14,TRBV7-9,TRBD1,TRBJ1-2,.,TGTGCCAGCAGCTTCTCTCCAGGGGGAAGTGGCTACACCTTC,CASSFSPGGSGYTF
14,TRBV7-9,.,TRBJ2-1,.,TGTGCCAGCAGCTTGAGACTGCCTTTCAATGAGCAGTTCTTC,CASSLRLPFNEQFF
11,TRBV25-1,.,TRBJ2-1,.,TGTGCCAGCAGCGTCTACAATGAGCAGTTCTTC,CASSVYNEQFF
15,TRBV18,TRBD2,TRBJ2-7,.,TGTGCCAGCTCACCGGGGCCGGGACTAGCGGGCGAGCAGTACTTC,CASSPGPGLAGEQYF
16,TRBV7-9,TRBD2,TRBJ2-1,once,TGTGCCAGCAGCCTACGACTAGCGCCGACCCACAATGAGCAGTTCTTC,CASSLRLAPTHNEQFF
17,TRBV7-2,.,TRBJ1-6,once,TGTGCCAGCAGCCCCGGGGGGCCGACGGCTACCTATTCACCCCTCCACTTT,CASSPGGPTATYSPLHF
15,TRBV10-3,TRBD1,TRBJ1-6,.,TGTGCCATCAGTGCCCGACAGGGAGATAATTCACCCCTCCACTTT,CAISARQGDNSPLHF
21,TRBV4-1,TRBD2,TRBJ2-3,.,TGCGCCAGCAGCCAAGATGGGGCTAGCGGGTACCCACAACTTGGAACAGATACGCAGTATTTT,CASSQDGASGYPQLGTDTQYF
15,TRBV12-2,.,TRBJ1-5,.,TGTGCAAGTCGCCCCCCAGGGGGGAGCAATCAGCCCCAGCATTTT,CASRPPGGSNQPQHF
14,TRBV25-1,.,TRBJ2-3,once,TGTGCCAGCAGTGAATTACAGGCCGGAGATACGCAGTATTTT,CASSELQAGDTQYF
13,TRBV3-1/TRBV3-2,.,TRBJ1-5,.,TGTGCCAGCAGCCCACCGGGGGGTCAGCCCCAGCATTTT,CASSPPGGQPQHF
14,TRBV4-2,.,TRBJ2-1,.,TGTGCCAGCAGCCAAGGGGCGATCTACAATGAGCAGTTCTTC,CASSQGAIYNEQFF
19,TRBV9,TRBD2,TRBJ2-7,.,TGTGCCAGCAGCGTAGGTGGGAGGGAACCTTTTTCTAGCTCCTACGAGCAGTACTTC,CASSVGGREPFSSSYEQYF
13,TRBV20-1,.,TRBJ1-5,.,TGCAGTGCTAGTGGGGAGATCAATCAGCCCCAGCATTTT,CSASGEINQPQHF
14,TRBV10-2,TRBD2,TRBJ2-7,.,TGCGCCAGCAGTGAAACTAGCGGGGGTTACGAGCAGTACTTC,CASSETSGGYEQYF
15,TRBV6-5,TRBD1,TRBJ1-2,.,TGTGCCAGCAGCGTCAGGGGGCAGGGAAACTATGGCTACACCTTC,CASSVRGQGNYGYTF
15,TRBV6-5,.,TRBJ1-4,.,TGTGCCAGCAGTTACTCCCCCACAACTAATGAAAAACTGTTTTTT,CASSYSPTTNEKLFF
16,TRBV7-2,.,TRBJ1-6,.,TGTGCCAGCAGCCCTAGGGCGGGGGCCTATAATTCACCCCTCCACTTT,CASSPRAGAYNSPLHF
14,TRBV4-2,TRBD1,TRBJ2-1,.,TGTGCCAGCAGCACCCGGACAGGGGAGATTGAGCAGTTCTTC,CASSTRTGEIEQFF
14,TRBV28,.,TRBJ2-5,few,TGTGCCAGCAGTCCCGAGAGGGACCAAGAGACCCAGTACTTC,CASSPERDQETQYF
18,TRBV3-1/TRBV3-2,TRBD2,TRBJ2-5,.,TGTGCCAGCAGCCTTGGACTAGCGGGAGGACTTTGGGGGGAGACCCAGTACTTC,CASSLGLAGGLWGETQYF
16,TRBV7-8,.,TRBJ2-5,.,TGTGCCAGCAGCTTACCAGTTGGGGGCGACCAAGAGACCCAGTACTTC,CASSLPVGGDQETQYF
16,TRBV24-1,.,TRBJ2-5,.,TGTGCCACCAGTGATTTTACAGGCAGGTACCAAGAGACCCAGTACTTC,CATSDFTGRYQETQYF
14,TRBV18,.,TRBJ1-2,.,TGTGCCAGCTCACCACCCGGGGGGAGGTCTGGCTACACCTTC,CASSPPGGRSGYTF
16,TRBV5-1,TRBD2,TRBJ2-5,.,TGCGCCAGCAGCTTAAAACCGACTAGCGCACAAGAGACCCAGTACTTC,CASSLKPTSAQETQYF
16,TRBV28,.,TRBJ1-2,.,TGTGCCAGCAGTTCAAACCCCCTACAGATTACCTATGGCTACACCTTC,CASSSNPLQITYGYTF
16,TRBV11-3,TRBD1,TRBJ2-2,.,TGTGCCAGCAGCCCCGGACAGGGGGCAAACACCGGGGAGCTGTTTTTT,CASSPGQGANTGELFF
14,TRBV7-2,TRBD2,TRBJ2-7,few,TGTGCCAGCAGCTCTGGACTAGCGGGCAACGAGCAGTACTTC,CASSSGLAGNEQYF
16,TRBV5-6,.,TRBJ2-7,.,TGTGCCAGCAGCCCCCTAACAGGGTCTGGGACCTACGAGCAGTACTTC,CASSPLTGSGTYEQYF
15,TRBV7-6,TRBD1,TRBJ2-5,.,TGTGCCAGCAGCGCCGGAGACAGGGTTCAAGAGACCCAGTACTTC,CASSAGDRVQETQYF
12,TRBV2,.,TRBJ2-5,once,TGTGCCAGCAGTCCTGAGAGGGTGACCCAGTACTTC,CASSPERVTQYF